Following are 26 T cell receptor beta chains from one sample sequenced in a study of T cells of healthy individuals. One entry per CDR3 protein results from TCRdb running MiXCR on the 5' RACE reads. This table holds some 85,000 distinct CDR3 sequences, 4% to 5.5% found once. The source is a female donor in good health.

The V call is TRBV3-1, the J call TRBJ2-3, with 7 positions matching TRBD1. This CDR3 is built from 16 residues. Germline assignment: CDR1 LGHDT and CDR2 YNNKEL (reference sequence). J gave up 2 bases and V 4 bases, and 9 bases lay outside the gene matches. The CDR3 protein is CASSPTDRVYTDTQYF. CDR3 sequence (DNA): TGTGCCAGCAGCCCGACAGACAGGGTGTACACAGATACGCAGTATTTT.

The chain is built from TRBV20-1 and TRBJ1-1; the D gene is possibly TRBD1 (5 bases). Germline V lookup: CDR1 DFQATT, CDR2 SNEGSKA (reference sequence). The ends were cut back, 4 bases at V and 5 bases at J, with 17 bases in the middle. The length of the CDR3 is 14 residues. CDR3 nucleotide sequence: TGCAGTGCTAACCCAGGGCAGGGAGGGACTGAAGCTTTCTTT. Encoded protein: CSANPGQGGTEAFF.

This clonotype was counted only a few times. This chain connects TRBV12-3 or TRBV12-4 to TRBJ1-1, with D tentatively TRBD1 (5 bases). This CDR3 has 15 amino acids. V lost 3 bases and J 6 bases, leaving 17 bases between the germline ends. CDR3 sequence reads: CASSFLSALGAEAFF. CDR3 DNA sequence: TGTGCCAGCAGTTTTCTATCCGCCCTGGGGGCTGAAGCTTTCTTT.

The V and J genes are TRBV5-1 and TRBJ1-5, with a tentative D call TRBD1 (6 bases). V lost 3 bases, J lost 7 bases, and 14 bases lay in between. The length of the CDR3 is 14 residues. Germline assignment: CDR1 SGHRS and CDR2 YFSETQ. DNA of the CDR3: TGCGCCAGCAGCTCGACAGGAGGAAGGCAGCCCCAGCATTTT. It encodes CASSSTGGRQPQHF.

Regarding this clonotype: This may be a read error, as it is one base from a much larger clone. The gene calls are TRBV10-3 and TRBJ2-3, with D perhaps matching TRBD1 or TRBD2 (5 bases each). Germline V lookup: CDR1 ENHRY, CDR2 SYGVKD. CDR3 size: 13 residues. The CDR3 sequence: CAIRGRSADTQNF. The CDR3 region has the DNA TGTGCCATCAGGGGACGGTCGGCAGATACGCAGAATTTT.

This clonotype was counted many times. This sequence joins TRBV6-2 or TRBV6-3 and TRBJ1-1; D gene unclear. The CDR3 length is 11 residues. The germline V and J ends were trimmed by 4 bases and 11 bases, with 11 bases remaining between them. Germline V gene data show CDR1 as MNHEY and CDR2 as SVGEGT. The CDR3 reads CASSSAAGAFF. CDR3 DNA: TGTGCCAGCAGTTCCGCTGCGGGCGCTTTCTTT.

This clonotype was counted ten times or more. The chain couples TRBV5-5 to TRBJ2-3, with D perhaps given as TRBD1 or TRBD2 (5 bases each). Trimming removed 1 base at V and 4 bases at J, with 13 bases between. CDR3 size: 15 residues. Germline V gene lookup returns CDR1 SGHKS and CDR2 YYEKEE (reference sequence). CDR3 DNA: TGTGCCAGCAGCTTGAGAGGGGATGTGGCAGATACGCAGTATTTT. Encoded protein: CASSLRGDVADTQYF.

This clonotype was detected only a few times. The genes are TRBV12-3 or TRBV12-4 and TRBJ2-5, with TRBD2 matching over 12 bases. CDR3 length equals 17 residues. V shed 1 base, J shed 4 bases, and the junction held 7 bases outside the gene matches. The CDR3 DNA sequence: TGTGCCAGCAGTTTAGGTACGGAGGGACTAGCGGGAGAGACCCAGTACTTC. This sequence encodes CASSLGTEGLAGETQYF.

The V and J genes are TRBV9 and TRBJ1-5; D is unclear. The CDR3 consists of 13 residues. V dropped 0 bases and J dropped 7 bases, with 8 bases sitting between them. Germline V CDR1 and CDR2: SGDLS, YYNGEE. CDR3 coding DNA: TGTGCCAGCAGCGTAGGTAACGGGCAGCCCCAGCATTTT. It is translated as CASSVGNGQPQHF.

This clonotype was counted many times. The chain links TRBV6-6 to TRBJ1-1; 9 positions match TRBD1. Trimming cost V 6 bases and J 3 bases; bases outside gene matches: 8. In germline, CDR1 is MNHNY, CDR2 SVGAGI (reference sequence). CDR3 length: 15 residues. The CDR3 region is CASSEKQGADTEAFF. The CDR3 bases are TGTGCCAGCAGCGAGAAACAGGGGGCGGACACTGAAGCTTTCTTT.

This clonotype was seen repeatedly, ten times or more. This rearrangement joins TRBV7-2 to TRBJ2-7; D is uncertain. Germline CDR1 reads SGHTA; CDR2 reads FQGNSA. Trimming took 4 bases from V and 2 from J, leaving 12 bases between them. The length of the CDR3 is 14 residues. CDR3 residues: CASSSQSGTYEQYF. The CDR3 coding sequence is TGTGCCAGCAGCTCCCAAAGTGGGACCTACGAGCAGTACTTC.

This clonotype was seen ten or more times. The CDR3 nucleotides are TGTGCCAGCAGCCCCCCCTTGGGAGCGGGAGTATCAAATGAGCAGTTCTTC. Encoded protein: CASSPPLGAGVSNEQFF. The rearrangement links TRBV7-9 to TRBJ2-1; 8 bases are shared with TRBD2. Germline V lookup: CDR1 SEHNR, CDR2 FQNEAQ (reference sequence). Unmatched junction bases numbered 16, after V lost 5 bases and J lost 7 bases. This CDR3 has 17 residues.

This clonotype has only a few counts. The chain is built from TRBV3-1 and TRBJ1-1, with D uncertain. V gave up 2 bases and J gave up 8 bases, with 12 bases separating them. The germline V gene has CDR1 LGHDT and CDR2 YNNKEL (reference sequence). CDR3 length equals 13 residues. In nucleotides, the CDR3 is TGTGCCAGCAGCCAAATCGGTCGAGGAGAAGCTTTCTTT. The encoded protein is CASSQIGRGEAFF.

This clonotype occurred many times. The chain is built from TRBV29-1 and TRBJ2-4, with 14 bases matching TRBD2. The CDR3 totals 14 residues. CDR1 SQVTM and CDR2 ANQGSEA come from the germline V gene. After removal of 6 bases from V and 6 bases from J, the junction contained 4 bases not matched to a gene. The CDR3 sequence: CSVNGLAGGNIQYF. DNA of the CDR3: TGCAGCGTCAACGGACTAGCGGGAGGAAACATTCAGTACTTC.

This clonotype has more than one count but fewer than ten. The rearrangement uses TRBV6-2 or TRBV6-3 and TRBJ2-2; TRBD1 or TRBD2 may be the D gene (6 bases each). With 2 bases removed from V and 7 bases from J, the gap between germline ends came to 17 bases. Germline V gene data show CDR1 as MNHEY and CDR2 as SVGEGT. CDR3 size: 16 residues. CDR3 amino acids: CASSYAGGGRNGELFF. CDR3 bases: TGTGCCAGCAGTTACGCTGGAGGGGGAAGGAACGGGGAGCTGTTTTTT.

This clonotype was observed at least ten times. The gene calls are TRBV20-1 and TRBJ2-1, with 11 positions matching TRBD2. The CDR3 is 14 amino acids. CDR1 and CDR2 from the germline V gene are DFQATT and SNEGSKA (reference sequence). The V segment lost 6 bases and the J segment 15 bases; nucleotides outside the gene matches: 16. The CDR3 loop is CSAYLLAGDSMPFF. In DNA, the CDR3 is TGCAGTGCCTATCTACTAGCGGGAGATAGCATGCCGTTCTTC.

This clonotype was detected ten times or more. The chain joins TRBV5-1 to TRBJ1-1; D may be TRBD1 (5 bases). Germline CDR1 and CDR2: SGHRS and YFSETQ. This CDR3 comprises 17 residues. V lost 0 bases, J lost 5 bases, and 20 bases lay in between. The DNA for the CDR3 is TGCGCCAGCAGCTTGGCGCCGGACGGGGGAGTGGGGACTGAAGCTTTCTTT. Its translation is CASSLAPDGGVGTEAFF.

This clonotype occurred many times. The CDR3 spells CASIQGVPTEAFF. The CDR3, as DNA: TGTGCCAGCATCCAGGGGGTACCCACTGAAGCTTTCTTT. This chain links TRBV3-1 with TRBJ1-1, with 7 bases identical to TRBD1. Unmatched junction bases numbered 6, after V lost 7 bases and J lost 4 bases. The CDR3 consists of 13 residues. Germline V gene data show CDR1 as LGHDT and CDR2 as YNNKEL (reference sequence).

This clonotype showed up many times. This sequence joins TRBV7-2 and TRBJ2-1; 13 nucleotides match TRBD2. V shed 7 bases, J shed 4 bases, and the junction held 16 bases outside the gene matches. Looked up from germline, CDR1 is SGHTA and CDR2 is FQGNSA. This CDR3 comprises 19 residues. CDR3 amino acids: CASTGLAGEVKGGYNEQFF. The CDR3 DNA is TGTGCCAGCACCGGACTAGCGGGAGAAGTTAAGGGCGGATACAATGAGCAGTTCTTC.

The chain couples TRBV7-9 to TRBJ1-1; 7 nucleotides agree with TRBD1. V shed 5 bases, J shed 0 bases, and the junction held 6 bases outside the gene matches. The germline V gene has CDR1 SEHNR and CDR2 FQNEAQ (reference sequence). This CDR3 is built from 15 residues. This chain's CDR3 is CASSQGTAVNTEAFF. The CDR3 nucleotides are TGTGCCAGCAGCCAAGGGACAGCCGTGAACACTGAAGCTTTCTTT.

This clonotype was seen ten or more times. V is TRBV6-5 and J is TRBJ2-6; D gene unclear. CDR3 length equals 14 residues. Looked up from germline, CDR1 is MNHEY and CDR2 is SVGAGI. Trimming cost V 3 bases and J 0 bases, with 3 bases left between them. The CDR3 reads CASSYRSGANVLTF. For the CDR3, the DNA is TGTGCCAGCAGTTATCGCTCTGGGGCCAACGTCCTGACTTTC.

There are a few counts of this clonotype. J is TRBJ2-1 and V is TRBV7-2; 7 nucleotides align to TRBD2. The CDR3 runs to 19 residues. J was trimmed by 6 bases and V by 1 base; bases with no gene match: 18. CDR1 SGHTA and CDR2 FQGNSA come from the germline V gene. Here the CDR3 reads CASSLDGGGMRTRFNEQFF. CDR3 DNA sequence: TGTGCCAGCAGCTTAGATGGGGGTGGTATGCGGACTAGATTCAATGAGCAGTTCTTC.

This clonotype was counted many times. The chain combines TRBV7-9 with TRBJ2-7; possible D gene TRBD1, 6 bases. The CDR3 sequence is 13 residues long. The V gene lost 5 bases and the J gene lost 3 bases, with 11 bases spanning the gap. Germline lookup yields CDR1 SEHNR and CDR2 FQNEAQ (reference sequence). The CDR3 DNA reads as TGTGCCAGCAGCCCTGACAGGATCTACGAGCAGTACTTC. This codes for CASSPDRIYEQYF.

Ten or more counts support this clonotype. V gene TRBV5-4 combines with J gene TRBJ1-5, with a tentative D call TRBD1 (5 bases). This CDR3 is 14 amino acids long. Germline CDR1 and CDR2: SGHNT and YYREEE (reference sequence). V was trimmed by 0 bases and J by 6 bases, leaving 10 bases between them. CDR3 DNA: TGTGCCAGCAGCTTGGACGGGGCCCCTCAGCCCCAGCATTTT. This codes for CASSLDGAPQPQHF.

This clonotype was seen more than once but under ten times. The chain is built from TRBV27 and TRBJ2-1; no clear D gene. This CDR3 region has 15 residues. V was trimmed by 0 bases and J by 4 bases, leaving 10 bases between them. Germline CDR1 reads MNHEY; CDR2 reads SMNVEV (reference sequence). CDR3 bases: TGTGCCAGCAGTTTATCCCGGTGGCTTTACAATGAGCAGTTCTTC. Its protein is CASSLSRWLYNEQFF.

This clonotype was observed at least ten times. The rearrangement uses TRBV30 and TRBJ2-7; 11 positions match TRBD2. Per the germline V gene, CDR1 is GTSNPN and CDR2 is SVGIG (reference sequence). This CDR3 is built from 17 residues. V lost 2 bases and J lost 2; bases outside the gene matches: 11. For the CDR3, the DNA is TGTGCCTGGAGTTTCCCCCCCAGACTAGCGGGGACCTACGAGCAGTACTTC. Amino acids: CAWSFPPRLAGTYEQYF.